The 28 T cell receptor beta chains given below trace back to one sample, sequenced in a study of long-term antiretroviral therapy in people with HIV. Researchers ran immunoSEQ v3.0 at survey level. The repertoire was sequenced with immunoSEQ multiplex PCR; TCRdb's copy has only in-frame clones and lacks some. The sample contains roughly 27,000 clones, 85% of which appear only once. Sequenced material: unsorted PBMCs, taken 2.3 years after starting antiretroviral therapy. These TCRs come from a man aged 35 to 55 with HIV.

The J gene is TRBJ2-5, the V gene TRBV6-5, with a weak D call TRBD2 (5 bases). This CDR3 region has 15 residues. The ends were cut back, 2 bases at V and 5 bases at J, with 15 bases in the middle. Germline V lookup: CDR1 MNHEY, CDR2 SVGAGI. Written as DNA, the CDR3 is TGTGCCAGCAGTTACGGGCCCGGGGAAGGGGAGACCCAGTACTTC. Amino acids: CASSYGPGEGETQYF.

The rearrangement joins TRBV11-2 to TRBJ1-2, with no clear D. This CDR3 comprises 14 residues. V was pared by 4 bases and J by 6 bases, with 15 bases between. CDR1 and CDR2 from the germline V gene are SGHAT and FQNNGV. DNA for the CDR3: TGTGCCAGCAGCTCCCCCGGGAAGTCGGATGGCTACACCTTC. Its protein product is CASSSPGKSDGYTF.

The chain has TRBV12-5 and TRBJ2-7, with D unresolved. The CDR3 covers 15 residues. The ends were cut back, 5 bases at V and 5 bases at J, with 19 bases in the middle. CDR1 and CDR2 (germline): LGHNT, FRNRAP. The CDR3, as DNA: TGTGCTAGTGGTCCTCAGGACGTGTTGGGCGACGAGCAGTACTTC. This encodes CASGPQDVLGDEQYF.

To note about this clone: A junction end diverges from the germline sequence, so it may reflect a read error. The V and J genes are TRBV5-1 and TRBJ1-1; tentative D call: TRBD1 (6 bases). This CDR3 spans 15 amino acids. Germline loops: CDR1 SGHRS, CDR2 YFSETQ. The CDR3 bases are TGCGCCAGAAGCTTGGTGGGGGACAAAAACACTGAAGCTTTCTTT. It yields the protein CARSLVGDKNTEAFF. Combining the CDR3 with reference TRBV5-1 and TRBJ1-1 gives the whole variable domain KAGVTQTPRYLIKTRGQQVTLSCSPISGHRSVSWYQQTPGQGLQFLFEYFSETQRNKGNFPGRFSGRQFSNSRSEMNVSTLELGDSALYLCARSLVGDKNTEAFFGQGTRLTVV.

This clone came up once. This chain joins TRBV7-8 and TRBJ1-1; D gene uncertain. Germline values: CDR1 SGHVS, CDR2 FQNEAQ. This CDR3 is built from 16 residues. V lost 5 bases, J lost 6 bases, and 22 bases lay in between. The CDR3 bases are TGTGCCAGCAGCGAACACGAATCCGGGATGGGAGCTGAAGCTTTCTTT. Translating it yields CASSEHESGMGAEAFF.

This chain links TRBV6-5 with TRBJ2-2; no firm D call. From germline, CDR1 is MNHEY and CDR2 SVGAGI. V shed 6 bases and J shed 7 bases, with 9 bases lying between them. The CDR3 sequence is 12 residues long. CDR3 sequence (DNA): TGTGCCAGCAGCCTCGGATACGGGGAGCTGTTTTTT. Protein product: CASSLGYGELFF.

CDR3 nucleotide sequence: TGTGCCAGCAGTGAGTGGGGCGGAGCGTCCTACGAGCAGTACTTC. The encoded protein is CASSEWGGASYEQYF. The chain employs TRBV2 and TRBJ2-7; possibly TRBD1 for D (5 bases). Germline values: CDR1 SNHLY, CDR2 FYNNEI. The CDR3 loop spans 15 amino acids. With 3 bases removed from V and 1 base from J, the gap between germline ends came to 13 bases.

V is TRBV30 and J is TRBJ2-1; D is unclear. From germline, CDR1 is GTSNPN and CDR2 SVGIG (reference sequence). The V and J ends lost 0 bases and 4 bases respectively, with 4 bases between them. There are 12 residues in the CDR3. The DNA for the CDR3 is TGTGCCTGGAGTGTGGGATACAATGAGCAGTTCTTC. Translated, it gives CAWSVGYNEQFF.

The V and J genes are TRBV7-2 and TRBJ1-2, with D possibly TRBD1 on 5 matching bases. The CDR3 contains 14 residues. The germline V gene has CDR1 SGHTA and CDR2 FQGNSA. Trimming removed 5 bases from V and 3 bases from J, with 13 bases in between. The CDR3 DNA sequence: TGTGCCAGCAGCCCCGGGCCGGGGGACTATGGCTACACCTTC. This codes for CASSPGPGDYGYTF.

V and J are TRBV2 and TRBJ2-7; 9 bases are a match to TRBD1. This CDR3 region has 14 residues. From germline, CDR1 is SNHLY and CDR2 FYNNEI. With 6 bases clipped from V and 6 bases from J, the junction kept 9 bases outside the gene matches. The CDR3 loop is CASSPTGQGPEQYF. The DNA for the CDR3 is TGTGCCAGCAGCCCTACGGGACAGGGCCCCGAGCAGTACTTC.

In its sample, this clone was seen a few times. The rearrangement joins TRBV30 to TRBJ1-3; D is undetermined. V was pared by 2 bases and J by 1 base, with 3 bases between. The CDR3 totals 12 residues. CDR1 and CDR2 (germline): GTSNPN, SVGIG (reference sequence). In nucleotides, the CDR3 is TGTGCCTGGAGTTGGTCTGGAAACACCATATATTTT. It translates to CAWSWSGNTIYF. Based on the CDR3 plus reference TRBV30 and TRBJ1-3, the full variable domain is SQTIHQWPATLVQPVGSPLSLECTVEGTSNPNLYWYRQAAGRGLQLLFYSVGIGQISSEVPQNLSASRPQDRQFILSSKKLLLSDSGFYLCAWSWSGNTIYFGEGSWLTVV.

The CDR3 DNA reads as TGCGCCAGCAGCTTCGCAGCGGGGGGGCCGAGCCCGTACCCAGATACGCAGTATTTT. Translated: CASSFAAGGPSPYPDTQYF. The rearrangement links TRBV4-1 to TRBJ2-3, with 10 bases identical to TRBD2. The V gene's germline CDR1 is MGHRA and CDR2 YSYEKL. The CDR3 runs 19 residues. V trimming: 5 bases; J trimming: 4 bases; junction bases outside the gene matches: 18.

V is TRBV27 and J is TRBJ2-3; TRBD2 agrees at 11 bases. The CDR3 is made up of 16 amino acids. Germline assignment: CDR1 MNHEY and CDR2 SMNVEV (reference sequence). The trim removed 5 bases at V and 2 bases at J, leaving 6 bases unmatched. The CDR3 sequence: CASSKTSGVITDTQYF. Written as DNA, the CDR3 is TGTGCCAGCAGTAAGACTAGCGGGGTAATCACAGATACGCAGTATTTT.

V is TRBV21-1 and J is TRBJ2-3; no check of the table's D call, TRBD1, against the DNA was made. TRBV21-1 is annotated as a pseudogene. CDR3 length: 15 amino acids. CDR3 coding DNA: TGTGCCAGCAGCCCCCACAGGGTAAGCACAGATACGCAGTATTTT. Its translation: CASSPHRVSTDTQYF.

The J gene is TRBJ2-7, the V gene TRBV6-6, with 10 bases fitting TRBD1. The CDR3 covers 16 residues. Losses at the gene ends were 0 bases for V and 4 bases for J; bases not matched to a gene: 6. Per germline, CDR1 MNHNY and CDR2 SVGAGI (reference sequence). CDR3 DNA: TGTGCCAGCAGTTACTCGGGACAGGGGAATCTTTACGAGCAGTACTTC. Protein: CASSYSGQGNLYEQYF.

The V gene is TRBV6-5, the J gene TRBJ2-2, with no clear D. CDR3 length equals 14 residues. The V and J ends lost 0 bases and 6 bases respectively, with 8 bases between them. Germline values: CDR1 MNHEY, CDR2 SVGAGI. The CDR3 DNA reads TGTGCCAGCAGTTACTCTAGGTTCGCCGGGGAGCTGTTTTTT. Protein product: CASSYSRFAGELFF.

The rearrangement uses TRBV5-5 and TRBJ2-1, with 9 bases identical to TRBD2. CDR3 length equals 15 residues. Germline V gives CDR1 SGHKS, CDR2 YYEKEE (reference sequence). Trimming at V came to 2 bases and at J to 8 bases, leaving 8 bases not matched to a gene. DNA of the CDR3: TGTGCCAGCAGCTTATCCGGGACTAGCTTAGATGAGCAGTTCTTC. This gives the protein CASSLSGTSLDEQFF.

The chain uses TRBV7-9 and TRBJ2-1, with D unresolved. Germline loops: CDR1 SEHNR, CDR2 FQNEAQ (reference sequence). Deletions cut 5 bases from V and 0 bases from J, with 2 bases between. This CDR3 contains 12 residues. The DNA for the CDR3 is TGTGCCAGCAGCGCCTCCTACAATGAGCAGTTCTTC. Protein: CASSASYNEQFF.

This clone is a singleton in its sample. This chain uses TRBV6-4 with TRBJ2-1; tentatively, D is TRBD2 (5 bases). There are 14 residues in the CDR3. V was trimmed by 3 bases and J by 6 bases, leaving 12 bases between them. Germline lookup yields CDR1 MRHNA and CDR2 SNTAGT. Written as DNA, the CDR3 is TGTGCCAGCAGTGAGGATGTGGGAGCCAATGAGCAGTTCTTC. Encoded protein: CASSEDVGANEQFF.

The rearrangement links TRBV1 to TRBJ1-5; the table gives TRBD1 as D, unverified against the DNA. TRBV1 is a documented pseudogene. This CDR3 is 17 amino acids long. CDR3 loop: CTSSQKTGGDSNQPQHF. The CDR3 DNA follows: TGCACCAGCAGCCAAAAGACAGGGGGTGATAGCAATCAGCCCCAGCATTTT.

This clone was picked up one time. The chain is built from TRBV30 and TRBJ2-6, with D perhaps TRBD2 (5 bases). CDR3 length: 15 residues. Deletions cut 2 bases from V and 1 base from J, with 9 bases between. Germline V gene data show CDR1 as GTSNPN and CDR2 as SVGIG (reference sequence). CDR3 in amino acids: CAWSPTGSGANVLTF. The DNA for the CDR3 is TGTGCCTGGAGTCCTACGGGGTCTGGGGCCAACGTCCTGACTTTC.

This rearrangement joins TRBV7-9 to TRBJ2-7; no clear D gene. Deletions cut 0 bases from V and 6 bases from J, with 12 bases between. The CDR3 has 14 residues. Germline values: CDR1 SEHNR, CDR2 FQNEAQ (reference sequence). The CDR3: CASSLADFTFEQYF. The CDR3, as DNA: TGTGCCAGCAGCTTAGCGGATTTTACCTTCGAGCAGTACTTC.

This clone has only a few counts. The chain employs TRBV4-2 and TRBJ2-4; D might be TRBD2 (7 bases). CDR1 and CDR2 (germline): LGHNA, YNFKEQ. CDR3 length equals 17 residues. V lost 1 base, J lost 7 bases, and 20 bases lay in between. As DNA, the CDR3 is TGTGCCAGCAGCCAAGGTCTACGGGGGGCCCTGATGAACATTCAGTACTTC. Translating gives CASSQGLRGALMNIQYF.

V usage is TRBV2 and J usage is TRBJ1-2, with D maybe TRBD1 (6 bases). Looked up from germline, CDR1 is SNHLY and CDR2 is FYNNEI. V was trimmed by 6 bases and J by 4 bases, leaving 9 bases between them. This CDR3 has 12 residues. The CDR3 region is CASSQGGYGYTF. The CDR3 DNA reads as TGTGCCAGCAGCCAAGGGGGCTATGGCTACACCTTC.

The V and J genes are TRBV30 and TRBJ2-3, with 13 bases matching TRBD2. V dropped 4 bases and J dropped 4; count of bases not matched to a gene: 14. Germline values: CDR1 GTSNPN, CDR2 SVGIG (reference sequence). The CDR3 spans 18 residues. CDR3 in amino acids: CAWTNRPRTSGRADTQYF. CDR3 nucleotides: TGTGCCTGGACCAACAGGCCCCGGACTAGCGGGAGAGCAGATACGCAGTATTTT.

The chain employs TRBV11-3 and TRBJ2-1; D is perhaps TRBD2 (7 bases). The CDR3 is 17 residues long. V lost 2 bases, J lost 3 bases, and 17 bases lay in between. CDR1 is SGHNT and CDR2 is YENEEA in the germline V gene. The CDR3 loop reads CASSLRGGRDFYNEQFF. The DNA of the CDR3 is TGTGCCAGCAGCTTACGCGGGGGCAGGGATTTCTACAATGAGCAGTTCTTC.

The V and J genes are TRBV9 and TRBJ2-1; 7 bases are shared with TRBD2. The V and J ends lost 6 bases and 1 base, in that order; junction bases with no gene match: 13. Looked up from germline, CDR1 is SGDLS and CDR2 is YYNGEE. There are 17 residues in the CDR3. CDR3 coding DNA: TGTGCCAGCACCGTTGGGGGGGGGACGGGATCCTACAATGAGCAGTTCTTC. Translating it yields CASTVGGGTGSYNEQFF. Based on the CDR3 plus reference TRBV9 and TRBJ2-1, the full variable domain is DSGVTQTPKHLITATGQRVTLRCSPRSGDLSVYWYQQSLDQGLQFLIQYYNGEERAKGNILERFSAQQFPDLHSELNLSSLELGDSALYFCASTVGGGTGSYNEQFFGPGTRLTVL.

The chain joins TRBV7-2 to TRBJ1-1; D is unclear. This CDR3 is 13 amino acids long. With 2 bases removed from V and 4 bases from J, the gap between germline ends came to 8 bases. Germline V gene sequence: CDR1 SGHTA, CDR2 FQGNSA. The CDR3 nucleotides read TGTGCCAGCAGCTTAAGTCTTAGCACTGAAGCTTTCTTT. Translation gives CASSLSLSTEAFF.